The T cell receptor (beta chain) under discussion was sequenced for a study of radiotherapy plus CTLA-4 blockade in lung cancer. Findings and limits, study-wide: TCR clones from tumors expanded in blood after radiotherapy plus ipilimumab.

V dropped 6 bases and J dropped 6 bases, with 15 bases sitting between them. This CDR3 comprises 15 residues. Germline V gene sequence: CDR1 SEHNR, CDR2 FQNEAQ (reference sequence). This clone was detected a few times. The antigen is undetermined. Libraries were prepared by immunoSEQ multiplex PCR; TCRdb keeps only in-frame clonotypes and omits some of them. The sample lists more than 50,000 clones, 60% to 80% occurring once. Specimen: peripheral blood, collected from a patient treated with radiotherapy plus ipilimumab. The source is a human donor with non-small cell lung cancer who had a complete response to radiotherapy plus ipilimumab. The chain couples TRBV7-9 to TRBJ1-6; D possibly corresponds to TRBD1 (5 bases). The CDR3, as DNA: TGTGCCAGCAGACCAGGAGGGACGCTTAATTCACCCCTCCACTTT. It specifies CASRPGGTLNSPLHF.